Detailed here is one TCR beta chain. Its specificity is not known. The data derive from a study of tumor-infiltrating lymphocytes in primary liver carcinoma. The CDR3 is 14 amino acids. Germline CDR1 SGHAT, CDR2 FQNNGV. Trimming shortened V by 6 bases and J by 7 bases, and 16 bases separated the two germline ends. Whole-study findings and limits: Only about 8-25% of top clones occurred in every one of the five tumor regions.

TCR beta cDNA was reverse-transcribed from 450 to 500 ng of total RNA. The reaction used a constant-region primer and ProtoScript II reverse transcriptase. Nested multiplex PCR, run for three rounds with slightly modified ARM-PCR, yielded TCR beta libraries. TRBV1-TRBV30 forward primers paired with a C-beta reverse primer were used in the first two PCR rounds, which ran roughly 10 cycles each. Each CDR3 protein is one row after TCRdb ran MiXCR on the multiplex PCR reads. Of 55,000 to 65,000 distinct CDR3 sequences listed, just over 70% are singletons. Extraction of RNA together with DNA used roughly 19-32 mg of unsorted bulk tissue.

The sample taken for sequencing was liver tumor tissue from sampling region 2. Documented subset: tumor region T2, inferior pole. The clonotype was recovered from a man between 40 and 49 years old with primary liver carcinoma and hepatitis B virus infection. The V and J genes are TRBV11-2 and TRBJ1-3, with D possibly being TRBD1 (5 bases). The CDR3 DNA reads TGTGCCAGCAGTCCCTCGACAGTAGGGAACACCATATATTTT. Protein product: CASSPSTVGNTIYF.